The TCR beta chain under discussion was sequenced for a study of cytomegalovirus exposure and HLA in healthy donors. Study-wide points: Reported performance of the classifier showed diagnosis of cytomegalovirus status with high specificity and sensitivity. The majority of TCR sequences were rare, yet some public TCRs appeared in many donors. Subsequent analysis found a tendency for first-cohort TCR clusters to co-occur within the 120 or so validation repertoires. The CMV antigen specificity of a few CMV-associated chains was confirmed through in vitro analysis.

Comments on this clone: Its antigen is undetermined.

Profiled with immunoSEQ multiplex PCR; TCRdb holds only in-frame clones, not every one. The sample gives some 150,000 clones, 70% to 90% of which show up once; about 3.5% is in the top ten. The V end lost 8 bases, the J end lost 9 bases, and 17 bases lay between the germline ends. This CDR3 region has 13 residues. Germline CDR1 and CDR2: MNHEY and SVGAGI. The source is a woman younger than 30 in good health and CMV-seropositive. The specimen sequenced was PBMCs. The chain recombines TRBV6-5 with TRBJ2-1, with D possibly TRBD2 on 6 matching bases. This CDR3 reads CASFLLLGGEQFF. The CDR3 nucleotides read TGTGCCAGCTTCCTCTTGTTGGGGGGTGAGCAGTTCTTC.